One and the same sample provided the 25 T cell receptor beta chains below, sequenced in a study of blood T cell repertoires in COVID-19. Assay: immunoSEQ multiplex PCR; the TCRdb copy retains only in-frame clones and omits some. Of some 40,000 clones listed, roughly nine tenths are singletons. The material sequenced was peripheral blood. All receptors derive from a man aged 70 or older with acute or convalescent COVID-19.

The chain has TRBV7-9 and TRBJ1-5; 7 bases align to TRBD1. CDR3 length equals 15 residues. V dropped 6 bases and J dropped 6; count of bases not matched to a gene: 11. CDR1 and CDR2 (germline): SEHNR, FQNEAQ (reference sequence). CDR3 sequence reads: CASSPGRQGGQPQHF. CDR3 DNA: TGTGCCAGCAGTCCGGGTCGACAGGGAGGTCAGCCCCAGCATTTT.

The chain combines TRBV7-2 with TRBJ2-7; 7 bases line up with TRBD1. Germline V gives CDR1 SGHTA, CDR2 FQGNSA. This CDR3 region has 15 residues. Germline trimming cut 2 bases from V and 2 bases from J; bases unmatched to any gene: 6. The CDR3 bases are TGTGCCAGCAGCTTAACACAGGGGCTCGCCTACGAGCAGTACTTC. This sequence encodes CASSLTQGLAYEQYF.

A single count supports this clone. The chain carries TRBV28 and TRBJ2-5; TRBD2 is a possible D gene (5 bases). V was trimmed by 9 bases and J by 5 bases, leaving 16 bases between them. This CDR3 is 13 amino acids long. Germline CDR1 and CDR2: MDHEN and SYDVKM. This chain's CDR3 is CASKQGSGETQYF. DNA of the CDR3: TGTGCCAGTAAACAAGGGAGTGGGGAGACCCAGTACTTC.

The rearrangement links TRBV27 to TRBJ1-2, with D uncertain. The germline CDR1 and CDR2 sequences are MNHEY and SMNVEV (reference sequence). This CDR3 comprises 13 residues. V lost 5 bases and J 8 bases, leaving 15 bases between the germline ends. CDR3 sequence (DNA): TGTGCCAGCAGTCCCTCCCGTGGAGGGGGCTACACCTTC. Protein sequence: CASSPSRGGGYTF.

V usage is TRBV6-5 and J usage is TRBJ1-5, with D maybe TRBD1 (6 bases). The CDR3 totals 16 residues. Looked up from germline, CDR1 is MNHEY and CDR2 is SVGAGI. The germline V and J ends were trimmed by 2 bases and 0 bases, with 11 bases remaining between them. The CDR3 loop reads CASSYPPGVSNQPQHF. The CDR3 coding sequence is TGTGCCAGCAGTTACCCGCCAGGGGTTAGCAATCAGCCCCAGCATTTT.

V usage is TRBV5-1 and J usage is TRBJ1-2, with 10 bases fitting TRBD1. Germline V gene data show CDR1 as SGHRS and CDR2 as YFSETQ. Trimming at V came to 3 bases and at J to 7 bases, leaving 12 bases not matched to a gene. This CDR3 region has 16 residues. CDR3 in DNA: TGCGCCAGCAGCTCGGGATCCGACAGGGGGCGACTTGGCTACACCTTC. Protein: CASSSGSDRGRLGYTF.

This chain uses TRBV4-3 with TRBJ1-6, with TRBD1 matching over 9 bases. CDR3 size: 14 residues. Trimming took 4 bases from V and 7 from J; bases not matched to a gene: 2. Germline V CDR1 and CDR2: LGHNA, YSLEER. The CDR3: CASSRGTGNSPLHF. In DNA, the CDR3 is TGCGCCAGCAGCCGTGGGACAGGGAATTCACCCCTCCACTTT.

The CDR3 protein is CASSIAPGHIYEQYF. CDR3 nucleotide sequence: TGTGCCAGTAGTATAGCCCCAGGGCACATTTACGAGCAGTACTTC. The chain recombines TRBV19 with TRBJ2-7, with D maybe TRBD1 (5 bases). The CDR3 is 15 residues long. V was shortened by 1 base and J by 4 bases, with 14 bases between the two germline ends. Germline-derived CDR1 and CDR2 are LNHDA and SQIVND (reference sequence).

V usage is TRBV7-3 and J usage is TRBJ2-1; D gene uncertain. CDR3 length: 13 residues. Germline loops: CDR1 SGHTA, CDR2 FQGTGA. Trimming took 5 bases from V and 5 from J, leaving 10 bases between them. The CDR3 nucleotides read TGTGCCAGCAGCAGTGGGCGTCACAATGAGCAGTTCTTC. It encodes CASSSGRHNEQFF.

This chain joins TRBV5-5 and TRBJ1-6; 7 bases fit TRBD1. CDR3 length: 14 residues. From germline, CDR1 is SGHKS and CDR2 YYEKEE (reference sequence). V lost 5 bases, J lost 5 bases, and 4 bases stayed unmatched. The CDR3 loop is CASRSDRNNSPLHF. The CDR3 DNA sequence: TGTGCCAGCAGATCGGACAGGAATAATTCACCCCTCCACTTT.

The chain joins TRBV5-6 to TRBJ1-1, with 10 positions matching TRBD1. Trimming at V came to 3 bases and at J to 6 bases, leaving 5 bases not matched to a gene. Germline CDR1 reads SGHDT; CDR2 reads YYEEEE. The CDR3 runs 14 residues. CDR3 residues: CASSWGQGYSEAFF. DNA of the CDR3: TGTGCCAGCAGCTGGGGACAGGGGTACTCTGAAGCTTTCTTT.

The genes are TRBV7-9 and TRBJ2-7, with D perhaps TRBD1 (5 bases). The CDR3 consists of 15 residues. The germline V gene has CDR1 SEHNR and CDR2 FQNEAQ (reference sequence). Deletions cut 3 bases from V and 4 bases from J, with 16 bases between. The CDR3 reads CASSLGQGSVYEQYF. DNA of the CDR3: TGTGCCAGCAGCTTGGGTCAGGGTTCGGTTTACGAGCAGTACTTC.

The V and J genes are TRBV19 and TRBJ2-1; D is uncertain. With 6 bases removed from V and 9 bases from J, the gap between germline ends came to 12 bases. Germline CDR1 and CDR2: LNHDA and SQIVND (reference sequence). The CDR3 is made up of 12 amino acids. Written as DNA, the CDR3 is TGTGCCAGTAGCCAGTATCCAAGTGAGCAGTTCTTC. This translates into CASSQYPSEQFF.

The V and J genes are TRBV5-1 and TRBJ1-4, with a tentative D call TRBD1 (6 bases). From germline, CDR1 is SGHRS and CDR2 YFSETQ. V lost 8 bases, J lost 7 bases, and 24 bases lay in between. The CDR3 totals 16 residues. The CDR3 DNA reads as TGCGCCAGTTCGACCTTCCTGGGGGCGAGAGGTGAAAAACTGTTTTTT. Amino acid sequence: CASSTFLGARGEKLFF.

A few counts support this clone. The V call is TRBV29-1, the J call TRBJ2-5; 15 nucleotides match TRBD2. The CDR3 has 13 residues. Trimming at V came to 7 bases and at J to 4 bases, leaving 1 base not matched to a gene. Germline-derived CDR1 and CDR2 are SQVTM and ANQGSEA. The CDR3 reads CSAGLAGGETQYF. In nucleotides, the CDR3 is TGCAGCGCGGGACTAGCGGGAGGAGAGACCCAGTACTTC.

This rearrangement joins TRBV4-1 to TRBJ2-1; weak D call: TRBD2 (5 bases). This CDR3 region has 16 residues. Germline V lookup: CDR1 MGHRA, CDR2 YSYEKL. With 4 bases removed from V and 2 bases from J, the gap between germline ends came to 15 bases. CDR3 protein: CASSLLSGSTYNEQFF. For the CDR3, the DNA is TGCGCCAGCAGCCTTTTGAGTGGGAGTACCTACAATGAGCAGTTCTTC.

The chain carries TRBV19 and TRBJ2-1; 8 bases map to TRBD2. Germline CDR1 LNHDA, CDR2 SQIVND (reference sequence). The V gene end was trimmed by 0 bases and the J gene end by 15 bases; junction bases not matched to a gene: 13. The CDR3 is 15 amino acids. The CDR3 bases are TGTGCCAGTAGTATAGATCGTGGTAGCGGGACGCAACCGTTCTTC. Encoded protein: CASSIDRGSGTQPFF. Drawing the rest from reference TRBV19 and TRBJ2-1, the complete variable domain is DGGITQSPKYLFRKEGQNVTLSCEQNLNHDAMYWYRQDPGQGLRLIYYSQIVNDFQKGDIAEGYSVSREKKESFPLTVTSAQKNPTAFYLCASSIDRGSGTQPFFGPGTRLTVL.

The chain uses TRBV4-2 and TRBJ2-1, with 9 bases fitting TRBD1. Germline CDR1 is LGHNA and CDR2 is YNFKEQ. CDR3 length: 16 residues. Trimming took 1 base from V and 9 from J; bases not matched to a gene: 10. The CDR3: CASSQVGRQGEGEQFF. DNA for the CDR3: TGTGCCAGCAGCCAAGTTGGGAGACAGGGGGAAGGTGAGCAGTTCTTC.

The J gene is TRBJ1-5, the V gene TRBV18, with 12 bases fitting TRBD1. The CDR3 loop spans 15 amino acids. V shed 5 bases and J 8 bases; nucleotides not matched to a gene: 7. CDR1 is KGHSH, CDR2 LQKENI, per germline. The CDR3, as DNA: TGTGCCAGCTCATACGGGACAGGGGGCATCGAGCCCCAGCATTTT. Protein: CASSYGTGGIEPQHF.

The chain employs TRBV7-9 and TRBJ2-3; TRBD2 matches 10 bases. This CDR3 has 16 amino acids. CDR1 is SEHNR, CDR2 FQNEAQ, per germline (reference sequence). Trimming cost V 7 bases and J 1 base; bases outside gene matches: 8. Here the CDR3 reads CASTTWGTSGTDTQYF. In DNA, the CDR3 is TGTGCCAGCACCACATGGGGGACTAGCGGCACAGATACGCAGTATTTT. Full variable domain (rest looked up from reference TRBV7-9 and TRBJ2-3): DTGVSQNPRHKITKRGQNVTFRCDPISEHNRLYWYRQTLGQGPEFLTYFQNEAQLEKSRLLSDRFSAERPKGSFSTLEIQRTEQGDSAMYLCASTTWGTSGTDTQYFGPGTRLTVL.

This clone was recorded only once. The rearrangement uses TRBV5-1 and TRBJ2-3; D remains unclear. The CDR3 runs 16 residues. From germline, CDR1 is SGHRS and CDR2 YFSETQ. The V end lost 2 bases, the J end lost 3 bases, and 16 bases lay between the germline ends. CDR3 DNA: TGCGCCAGCAGCTTTATCAGTGGCAGTGTGACAGATACGCAGTATTTT. This gives the protein CASSFISGSVTDTQYF.

This chain links TRBV29-1 with TRBJ1-5; 11 bases map to TRBD1. Germline CDR1 reads SQVTM; CDR2 reads ANQGSEA. V shed 5 bases, J shed 5 bases, and the junction held 5 bases outside the gene matches. This CDR3 comprises 14 residues. This CDR3 is CSVSGQGADQPQHF. The CDR3 DNA reads as TGCAGCGTTTCCGGACAGGGGGCCGATCAGCCCCAGCATTTT.

This chain links TRBV5-6 with TRBJ2-1, with 9 bases that match TRBD2. The V gene's germline CDR1 is SGHDT and CDR2 YYEEEE. Losses at the gene ends were 1 base for V and 3 bases for J; bases not matched to a gene: 8. CDR3 length: 17 residues. The CDR3 here is CASSLRVAGVFYNEQFF. CDR3 nucleotides: TGTGCCAGCAGCTTGCGGGTAGCGGGAGTGTTCTACAATGAGCAGTTCTTC.

V gene TRBV6-5 combines with J gene TRBJ1-1, with D tentatively TRBD1 (6 bases). The CDR3 consists of 13 residues. Trimming pared 2 bases from V and 5 bases from J, leaving 9 bases between. Germline lookup yields CDR1 MNHEY and CDR2 SVGAGI. The chain's CDR3 is CASSYEGGTEAFF. Written as DNA, the CDR3 is TGTGCCAGCAGTTACGAAGGGGGAACTGAAGCTTTCTTT.

The chain combines TRBV24-1 with TRBJ2-1; 10 bases agree with TRBD2. This CDR3 has 14 amino acids. Germline trimming cut 9 bases from V and 6 bases from J; bases unmatched to any gene: 7. Germline-derived CDR1 and CDR2 are KGHDR and SFDVKD. Here the CDR3 reads CATGPASGSNEQFF. The CDR3 region has the DNA TGTGCCACCGGGCCGGCTAGCGGGAGCAATGAGCAGTTCTTC.